Below are 17 T cell receptor beta chains sequenced from a single sample in a study of cytomegalovirus exposure and HLA in healthy donors. This PCR relied on a set of 60 Vbeta primers and 13 Jbeta primers. The protocol was immunoSEQ multiplex PCR, while the TCRdb copy is restricted to in-frame clones and leaves out a portion. This table holds approximately 120,000 clones, 80% to 90% found once. Sequencing used PBMCs. The origin of the receptors is a woman aged 25 to 39 in good health and CMV-seronegative.

This clone appeared a single time. This chain connects TRBV19 to TRBJ2-3; 9 positions agree with TRBD1. The junction had 8 bases not matched to a gene; V was cut back by 3 bases and J by 7 bases. The CDR3 loop spans 15 amino acids. Germline V gene data show CDR1 as LNHDA and CDR2 as SQIVND (reference sequence). CDR3: CASSITGTGLNTQYF. CDR3 nucleotide sequence: TGTGCCAGTAGTATCACCGGGACAGGGCTAAATACGCAGTATTTT.

V and J are TRBV11-1 and TRBJ2-3; 7 nucleotides agree with TRBD1. Germline CDR1 SGHAT, CDR2 FQDESV (reference sequence). The CDR3 is made up of 12 amino acids. V lost 5 bases and J lost 9; bases outside the gene matches: 5. The CDR3 DNA reads as TGTGCCAGCAGCCCACAGGGGCGAACGCAGTATTTT. This encodes CASSPQGRTQYF.

Remarks on this clone: The germline gene is not matched at one end of the junction; a read error may be the cause. DNA of the CDR3: TGCGCCAGCAGTCTGGAGATAGAGCAGCACTTC. Protein product: CASSLEIEQHF. The chain combines TRBV23-1 with TRBJ2-7; no clear D. TRBV23-1 is marked as an open reading frame, function uncertain. This CDR3 comprises 11 residues.

The chain has TRBV6-4 and TRBJ2-2; D is perhaps TRBD1 (5 bases). The V end lost 2 bases, the J end lost 3 bases, and 10 bases lay between the germline ends. The germline V gene has CDR1 MRHNA and CDR2 SNTAGT. CDR3 size: 15 residues. CDR3 nucleotide sequence: TGTGCCAGCAGTGACAGGGGTCGGGACACCGGGGAGCTGTTTTTT. Its protein product is CASSDRGRDTGELFF.

The gene calls are TRBV19 and TRBJ2-3; 9 positions match TRBD2. The V gene's germline CDR1 is LNHDA and CDR2 SQIVND (reference sequence). The CDR3 length is 17 residues. The J segment lost 5 bases and the V segment lost 1 base, leaving 10 bases of the junction unmatched. The CDR3 reads CASSIGVLAGSQDTQYF. The CDR3 DNA reads as TGTGCCAGTAGTATAGGGGTGCTAGCGGGGTCGCAAGATACGCAGTATTTT.

This chain uses TRBV10-1 with TRBJ2-7; perhaps TRBD1 as D (5 bases). V lost 11 bases, J lost 2 bases, and 22 bases lay in between. Germline V CDR1 and CDR2: WNHNN, SYGVQD (reference sequence). The CDR3 totals 15 residues. CDR3 sequence (DNA): TGCGCCGGTAAACGGACACTCGGCAGAACCTACGAGCAGTACTTC. Protein product: CAGKRTLGRTYEQYF.

CDR3 in amino acids: CASRRDFNEQFF. The CDR3 nucleotides are TGTGCCAGCAGGAGGGACTTTAATGAGCAGTTCTTC. The V gene is TRBV6-5, the J gene TRBJ2-1, with D perhaps TRBD2 (6 bases). Germline-derived CDR1 and CDR2 are MNHEY and SVGAGI. Trimming cost V 6 bases and J 7 bases, with 10 bases left between them. The CDR3 has 12 residues.

The chain combines TRBV6-4 with TRBJ2-1; 13 bases agree with TRBD2. J gave up 8 bases and V 4 bases, and 5 bases lay outside the gene matches. CDR1 and CDR2 (germline): MRHNA, SNTAGT. The CDR3 totals 15 residues. The CDR3 here is CASSVLAGGNDEQFF. The CDR3 coding sequence is TGTGCCAGCAGTGTACTAGCGGGAGGGAACGATGAGCAGTTCTTC.

The chain employs TRBV5-6 and TRBJ1-3; D not resolved. CDR3 length: 15 residues. Deletions cut 1 base from V and 1 base from J, with 9 bases between. Germline V gene sequence: CDR1 SGHDT, CDR2 YYEEEE. The CDR3 protein is CASSLSVWSGNTIYF. As DNA, the CDR3 is TGTGCCAGCAGCTTGAGCGTGTGGTCTGGAAACACCATATATTTT.

CDR3 sequence: CASSHRLAGGHSYEQYF. The CDR3 region has the DNA TGTGCCAGCAGCCACCGACTAGCGGGGGGACACTCCTACGAGCAGTACTTC. The chain links TRBV7-9 to TRBJ2-7; 13 bases match TRBD2. The CDR3 extends over 17 amino acids. J gave up 0 bases and V 5 bases, and 7 bases lay outside the gene matches. CDR1 is SEHNR and CDR2 is FQNEAQ in the germline V gene (reference sequence).

V gene TRBV20-1 combines with J gene TRBJ1-1, with D perhaps TRBD1 (6 bases). The germline V gene encodes CDR1 DFQATT and CDR2 SNEGSKA (reference sequence). The CDR3 runs 8 residues. This chain's CDR3 is CRTGTSFF. DNA for the CDR3: TGCAGAACCGGGACATCTTTCTTT.

The rearrangement uses TRBV27 and TRBJ1-1; tentative D call: TRBD1 (6 bases). Looked up from germline, CDR1 is MNHEY and CDR2 is SMNVEV (reference sequence). The CDR3 spans 15 residues. Trimming removed 1 base from V and 4 bases from J, with 13 bases in between. The CDR3 reads CASSLFQGTGTEAFF. The CDR3 DNA follows: TGTGCCAGCAGTTTATTTCAGGGGACGGGCACTGAAGCTTTCTTT.

V usage is TRBV2 and J usage is TRBJ1-2; the match to TRBD1 covers 10 bases. Germline CDR1 reads SNHLY; CDR2 reads FYNNEI. The CDR3 loop spans 13 amino acids. The V segment lost 8 bases and the J segment 2 bases; nucleotides outside the gene matches: 2. CDR3 sequence reads: CASGGQGNYGYTF. In nucleotides, the CDR3 is TGTGCCAGCGGGGGACAGGGGAACTATGGCTACACCTTC.

The rearrangement uses TRBV9 and TRBJ2-5; 9 nucleotides match TRBD1. The length of the CDR3 is 14 residues. CDR1 and CDR2 (germline): SGDLS, YYNGEE. V trimming: 4 bases; J trimming: 2 bases; junction bases outside the gene matches: 3. CDR3 protein: CASSPGTGQETQYF. DNA for the CDR3: TGTGCCAGCAGCCCAGGGACAGGGCAAGAGACCCAGTACTTC.

With regard to this clone: The same CDR3 is also encoded by other DNA sequences in this sample. The rearrangement joins TRBV29-1 to TRBJ2-3; TRBD1 agrees at 8 bases. Per the germline V gene, CDR1 is SQVTM and CDR2 is ANQGSEA. After removal of 3 bases from V and 2 bases from J, the junction contained 1 base not matched to a gene. The CDR3 consists of 13 residues. The CDR3 coding sequence is TGCAGCGTTGAGGGACAGGCCACAGATACGCAGTATTTT. Protein: CSVEGQATDTQYF.

The rearrangement links TRBV19 to TRBJ2-1; 8 bases fit TRBD1. Germline CDR1 is LNHDA and CDR2 is SQIVND (reference sequence). The V gene end was trimmed by 3 bases and the J gene end by 7 bases; junction bases not matched to a gene: 5. The CDR3 covers 14 residues. The CDR3 nucleotides are TGTGCCAGTAGTATGACAGGGGTGGTGAATGAGCAGTTCTTC. It yields the protein CASSMTGVVNEQFF.

The gene calls are TRBV5-1 and TRBJ2-5, with 8 bases matching TRBD1. The trim removed 0 bases at V and 5 bases at J, leaving 12 bases unmatched. Germline V CDR1 and CDR2: SGHRS, YFSETQ. This CDR3 contains 17 residues. As DNA, the CDR3 is TGCGCCAGCAGCTTGGGACAGTGGCAGGGGGCACGGGAGACCCAGTACTTC. It translates to CASSLGQWQGARETQYF.